This T cell receptor beta chain was observed in a study of blood T cell repertoires in COVID-19. The method was immunoSEQ multiplex PCR; TCRdb's version includes in-frame clones alone and lacks a portion of them. The sample has 300,000 to 400,000 clones; more than 70% are singletons. Germline V gives CDR1 SGHDN, CDR2 FVKESK. The CDR3 contains 14 residues. With 1 base removed from V and 8 bases from J, the gap between germline ends came to 11 bases. The TCR comes from a young man with active or convalescent COVID-19. Sequencing was done on a sample of peripheral blood. The chain carries TRBV14 and TRBJ1-4; maybe TRBD1 (5 bases). CDR3 in DNA: TGTGCCAGCAGCCAAGTGGGGGGAGTGGAAAAACTGTTTTTT. It yields the protein CASSQVGGVEKLFF.